The following is a TCR beta chain sequence with its context. Germline CDR1 reads SEHNR; CDR2 reads FQNEAQ (reference sequence). This CDR3 spans 15 amino acids. V shed 5 bases, J shed 4 bases, and the junction held 4 bases outside the gene matches. These data originate in a study of blood T cell repertoires in COVID-19. Study context: Sources were T cells, B-cell-depleted T cells, or PBMCs; the material itself was cDNA or gDNA.

In the original analysis: Reference gene primer amplification gave nucleated cell count estimates. The table came from immunoSEQ multiplex PCR; TCRdb's copy has only in-frame clones and leaves some out. V and J calls and clone size follow that table, whereas D and trimming were derived from the DNA. The table has approximately 200,000 clones, 81% seen once. The sequenced material came from peripheral blood. The chain couples TRBV7-9 to TRBJ2-3, with 12 bases fitting TRBD1. The sequence was obtained from a woman aged 80 or over with COVID-19, enrolled during active disease. Here the CDR3 reads CASSQGTGGADTQYF. DNA of the CDR3: TGTGCCAGCAGCCAGGGGACAGGGGGCGCAGATACGCAGTATTTT. The full variable domain, with the rest looked up from reference TRBV7-9 and TRBJ2-3, is DTGVSQNPRHKITKRGQNVTFRCDPISEHNRLYWYRQTLGQGPEFLTYFQNEAQLEKSRLLSDRFSAERPKGSFSTLEIQRTEQGDSAMYLCASSQGTGGADTQYFGPGTRLTVL.